The 26 T cell receptor beta chains below come from one sample, sequenced in a study of T-cell reconstitution after alpha-beta-depleted transplantation in children. The authors prepared the TCRbeta library with unique molecular identifiers. TCRdb re-called the PCR reads through MiXCR, storing one row per CDR3 protein. This sample has about 460,000 distinct CDR3 sequences, with 12% found just once. Material: PBMCs from the stem cell graft donor, obtained from the stem cell graft. These receptors were obtained from a human donor who donated a stem cell graft to a child with combined immunodeficiency.

This rearrangement joins TRBV30 to TRBJ2-1; 10 nucleotides agree with TRBD1. The ends lost 1 base at V and 6 bases at J; junction bases unmatched: 6. Germline loops: CDR1 GTSNPN, CDR2 SVGIG (reference sequence). The CDR3 extends over 15 amino acids. The CDR3 DNA reads as TGTGCCTGGAGTGGAGACAGGGGGCGCATCAATGAGCAGTTCTTC. Amino acids: CAWSGDRGRINEQFF.

This clonotype has a handful of counts. The V call is TRBV10-2, the J call TRBJ2-7; a weak D match, TRBD1 (6 bases). This CDR3 has 16 residues. Germline CDR1 reads WSHSY; CDR2 reads SAAADI. V lost 0 bases, J lost 5 bases, and 17 bases lay in between. Written as DNA, the CDR3 is TGCGCCAGCAGTGAGTCAGTGGCAGGGGCATTCCACGAGCAGTACTTC. Protein product: CASSESVAGAFHEQYF.

The sample holds many counts of this clonotype. The rearrangement uses TRBV4-2 and TRBJ2-1; D is possibly TRBD1 (6 bases). The germline V gene encodes CDR1 LGHNA and CDR2 YNFKEQ. The CDR3 extends over 14 amino acids. Trimming stripped 5 bases from V and 2 bases from J, with 10 bases between. The CDR3 loop is CASSRTETYNEQFF. CDR3 coding DNA: TGTGCCAGCAGCAGGACAGAGACCTACAATGAGCAGTTCTTC.

The chain has TRBV29-1 and TRBJ2-4; D ambiguous. Germline CDR1 reads SQVTM; CDR2 reads ANQGSEA. This CDR3 has 12 amino acids. V gave up 4 bases and J gave up 9 bases, with 13 bases separating them. The CDR3 loop is CSVVSQESIQYF. The CDR3 bases are TGCAGCGTTGTATCCCAAGAGAGCATTCAGTACTTC.

This clonotype was observed a handful of times. The J gene is TRBJ2-3, the V gene TRBV27; D might be TRBD2 (6 bases). The CDR3 has 16 residues. In germline, CDR1 is MNHEY, CDR2 SMNVEV (reference sequence). V was pared by 5 bases and J by 4 bases, with 19 bases between. CDR3 DNA: TGTGCCAGCAGTACCCCAGCGGGCGGGGACCCAGATACGCAGTATTTT. This gives the protein CASSTPAGGDPDTQYF.

The rearrangement uses TRBV7-2 and TRBJ2-2, with D hard to call. There are 16 residues in the CDR3. V dropped 0 bases and J dropped 5 bases, with 13 bases sitting between them. Germline loops: CDR1 SGHTA, CDR2 FQGNSA. The CDR3 here is CASSLAWPHGTGELFF. The CDR3 DNA reads TGTGCCAGCAGCTTAGCGTGGCCCCATGGGACCGGGGAGCTGTTTTTT.

This clonotype was found a few times. The chain has TRBV24-1 and TRBJ2-1; 10 bases are shared with TRBD2. V lost 4 bases, J lost 3 bases, and 5 bases stayed unmatched. This CDR3 comprises 16 residues. Germline lookup yields CDR1 KGHDR and CDR2 SFDVKD. This chain's CDR3 is CATSDQTSGVYNEQFF. The CDR3 DNA is TGTGCCACCAGTGACCAAACTAGCGGGGTCTACAATGAGCAGTTCTTC.

Ten or more counts support this clonotype. The chain combines TRBV5-1 with TRBJ2-3; TRBD1 aligns across 9 bases. CDR1 SGHRS and CDR2 YFSETQ come from the germline V gene. CDR3 length: 17 amino acids. V lost 4 bases to trimming and J lost 6 bases; unmatched junction nucleotides: 15. CDR3: CASSQLLDRGEGDTQYF. The CDR3 DNA follows: TGCGCCAGCAGCCAACTCCTCGACAGGGGGGAGGGCGATACGCAGTATTTT.

This clonotype occurred many times. J is TRBJ2-1 and V is TRBV12-3 or TRBV12-4; D not resolved. The CDR3 totals 14 residues. V was shortened by 6 bases and J by 3 bases, with 12 bases between the two germline ends. In nucleotides, the CDR3 is TGTGCCAGCAGCGGGCCCTCGCTCTACAATGAGCAGTTCTTC. The encoded protein is CASSGPSLYNEQFF.

In its sample, this clonotype was seen many times. V and J are TRBV7-9 and TRBJ2-7, with D possibly being TRBD1 (6 bases). V shed 2 bases and J shed 3 bases, with 11 bases lying between them. Germline-derived CDR1 and CDR2 are SEHNR and FQNEAQ (reference sequence). The CDR3 contains 14 residues. CDR3 residues: CASSLSRGHYEQYF. The CDR3 coding sequence is TGTGCCAGCAGCTTAAGCAGGGGTCACTACGAGCAGTACTTC.

This clonotype was seen at least ten times. Relative to the germline gene, one junction end is altered; a read error may explain this. The V call is TRBV7-7, the J call TRBJ2-2; a weak D match, TRBD1 (5 bases). Germline V gene sequence: CDR1 SSHAT, CDR2 FNYEAQ (reference sequence). The CDR3 is 15 amino acids. The CDR3 region is CASSSTAVNTGELFF. In DNA form, the CDR3 reads TGTGCTAGCAGCTCGACAGCCGTTAACACCGGGGAGCTGTTTTTT.

The chain recombines TRBV6-2 or TRBV6-3 with TRBJ2-2; possibly TRBD1 for D (6 bases). Trimming removed 1 base from V and 0 bases from J, with 12 bases in between. The CDR3 loop spans 17 amino acids. Germline-derived CDR1 and CDR2 are MNHEY and SVGEGT. Written as DNA, the CDR3 is TGTGCCAGCAGTTACTACGTGGGGGCAGCGAACACCGGGGAGCTGTTTTTT. It yields the protein CASSYYVGAANTGELFF.

This clonotype was seen many times. The CDR3 here is CSAVPGVGGPSDTQYF. The CDR3 DNA reads TGCAGTGCAGTGCCGGGTGTGGGGGGGCCCTCAGATACGCAGTATTTT. This chain links TRBV20-1 with TRBJ2-3; perhaps TRBD2 as D (7 bases). V was clipped by 6 bases and J by 4 bases, with 23 bases between them. This CDR3 contains 16 residues. Germline CDR1 reads DFQATT; CDR2 reads SNEGSKA (reference sequence).

The CDR3 DNA is TGTGCCAGCAGATACACGGGACGGAACACTGAAGCTTTCTTT. As protein: CASRYTGRNTEAFF. The V and J genes are TRBV12-3 or TRBV12-4 and TRBJ1-1; maybe TRBD1 (5 bases). The CDR3 is made up of 14 amino acids. V gave up 6 bases and J gave up 1 base, with 12 bases separating them.

Ten or more counts support this clonotype. The chain uses TRBV7-2 and TRBJ2-1, with TRBD2 matching 11 bases. Germline V gives CDR1 SGHTA, CDR2 FQGNSA. CDR3 size: 15 residues. Trimming took 1 base from V and 6 from J; bases not matched to a gene: 2. This CDR3 reads CASSLGLAGSNEQFF. The CDR3 DNA is TGTGCCAGCAGCTTAGGACTAGCGGGAAGCAATGAGCAGTTCTTC. The full variable domain, rest sourced from reference TRBV7-2 and TRBJ2-1, is GAGVSQSPSNKVTEKGKDVELRCDPISGHTALYWYRQSLGQGLEFLIYFQGNSAPDKSGLPSDRFSAERTGGSVSTLTIQRTQQEDSAVYLCASSLGLAGSNEQFFGPGTRLTVL.

This clonotype was recorded a few times. This rearrangement joins TRBV4-3 to TRBJ2-3; D not resolved. The ends were cut back, 1 base at V and 8 bases at J, with 10 bases in the middle. The CDR3 spans 13 residues. CDR1 is LGHNA, CDR2 YSLEER, per germline. The CDR3 DNA reads as TGCGCCAGCAGCCAAGGAACCCGTGGTACGCAGTATTTT. Translation: CASSQGTRGTQYF.

The rearrangement uses TRBV2 and TRBJ1-1; D uncertain. CDR1 and CDR2 (germline): SNHLY, FYNNEI. The CDR3 has 10 residues. V was trimmed by 3 bases and J by 8 bases, leaving 4 bases between them. Written as DNA, the CDR3 is TGTGCCAGCAGTGACGGAGAAGCTTTCTTT. It translates to CASSDGEAFF.

This rearrangement joins TRBV4-2 to TRBJ1-5; a weak D match, TRBD1 (5 bases). CDR1 is LGHNA and CDR2 is YNFKEQ in the germline V gene. Trimming stripped 0 bases from V and 1 base from J, with 10 bases between. The CDR3 contains 16 residues. This CDR3 reads CASSQDRTQSNQPQHF. DNA of the CDR3: TGTGCCAGCAGCCAAGATAGGACACAAAGCAATCAGCCCCAGCATTTT.

Concerning this clonotype itself: Sequence at one end of the junction differs from germline and may be a read error. This chain connects TRBV7-3 to TRBJ2-2, with D unresolved. From germline, CDR1 is SGHTA and CDR2 FQGTGA. The CDR3 extends over 13 amino acids. The CDR3 nucleotides read TGTACCAGCAGCCTAATAGACACCGGGGAGCTGTTTTTT. This translates into CTSSLIDTGELFF.

There are a few counts of this clonotype. The chain has TRBV4-2 and TRBJ1-5; maybe TRBD1 (5 bases). The V and J ends lost 0 bases and 4 bases respectively, with 19 bases between them. The CDR3 consists of 18 residues. Germline values: CDR1 LGHNA, CDR2 YNFKEQ. In nucleotides, the CDR3 is TGTGCCAGCAGCCAAGAGGGTGGGACCGCCTTAGCAAATCAGCCCCAGCATTTT. It is translated as CASSQEGGTALANQPQHF.

This clonotype was seen ten or more times. This chain connects TRBV4-3 to TRBJ2-1, with unresolved D. V lost 1 base, J lost 6 bases, and 10 bases lay in between. The germline V gene encodes CDR1 LGHNA and CDR2 YSLEER. This CDR3 has 14 amino acids. The CDR3, as DNA: TGCGCCAGCAGCCAAGGTAGAGGTCGCAATGAGCAGTTCTTC. It specifies CASSQGRGRNEQFF.

This clonotype came up a few times. The rearrangement uses TRBV27 and TRBJ1-6; D is ambiguous. CDR3 length: 14 amino acids. Germline V CDR1 and CDR2: MNHEY, SMNVEV (reference sequence). V lost 8 bases and J lost 6, with 14 bases in between. This chain's CDR3 is CASGSRSFNSPLHF. The CDR3 DNA sequence: TGTGCCAGCGGCTCTCGGTCTTTTAATTCACCCCTCCACTTT.

This chain joins TRBV12-3 or TRBV12-4 and TRBJ1-5, with 12 bases fitting TRBD1. CDR3 length: 14 residues. V shed 6 bases and J 5 bases; nucleotides not matched to a gene: 2. The CDR3 reads CASRGTGGYQPQHF. CDR3 DNA: TGTGCCAGCAGGGGGACAGGGGGCTATCAGCCCCAGCATTTT.

The genes are TRBV29-1 and TRBJ2-5; 7 bases align to TRBD2. The junction had 5 bases not matched to a gene; V was cut back by 2 bases and J by 2 bases. The CDR3 sequence is 14 residues long. The germline V gene encodes CDR1 SQVTM and CDR2 ANQGSEA. CDR3 protein: CSVESGGNQETQYF. The DNA for the CDR3 is TGCAGCGTTGAATCGGGGGGAAATCAAGAGACCCAGTACTTC.

V and J are TRBV11-2 and TRBJ2-7, with 9 bases lining up with TRBD2. This CDR3 has 13 residues. Looked up from germline, CDR1 is SGHAT and CDR2 is FQNNGV. Trimming took 5 bases from V and 6 from J; bases not matched to a gene: 5. Written as DNA, the CDR3 is TGTGCCAGCAGCACCGGGACTAGCAGCGAGCAGTACTTC. It is translated as CASSTGTSSEQYF.

The rearrangement joins TRBV3-1 to TRBJ2-5; D gene ambiguous. Germline-derived CDR1 and CDR2 are LGHDT and YNNKEL (reference sequence). The CDR3 totals 17 residues. The germline V and J ends were trimmed by 3 bases and 6 bases, with 23 bases remaining between them. The CDR3 reads CASSQARQVSTPQTQYF. CDR3 DNA sequence: TGTGCCAGCAGCCAGGCCCGGCAGGTCTCAACACCGCAGACCCAGTACTTC.